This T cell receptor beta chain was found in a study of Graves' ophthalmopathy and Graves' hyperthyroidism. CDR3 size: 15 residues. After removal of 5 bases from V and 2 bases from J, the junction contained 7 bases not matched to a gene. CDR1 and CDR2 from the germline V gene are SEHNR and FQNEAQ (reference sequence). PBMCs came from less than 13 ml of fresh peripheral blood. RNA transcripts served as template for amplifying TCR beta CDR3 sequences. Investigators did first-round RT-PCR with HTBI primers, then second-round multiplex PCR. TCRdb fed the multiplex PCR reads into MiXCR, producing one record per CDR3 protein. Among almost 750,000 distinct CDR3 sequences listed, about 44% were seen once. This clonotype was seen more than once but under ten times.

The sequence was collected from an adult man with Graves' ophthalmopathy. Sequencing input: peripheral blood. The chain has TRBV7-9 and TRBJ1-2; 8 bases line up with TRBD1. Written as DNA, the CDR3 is TGTGCCAGCAGCGGAAACAGGGGGAACAACTATGGCTACACCTTC. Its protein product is CASSGNRGNNYGYTF. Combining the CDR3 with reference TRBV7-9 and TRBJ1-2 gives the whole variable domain DTGVSQNPRHKITKRGQNVTFRCDPISEHNRLYWYRQTLGQGPEFLTYFQNEAQLEKSRLLSDRFSAERPKGSFSTLEIQRTEQGDSAMYLCASSGNRGNNYGYTFGSGTRLTVV.